The 20 T cell receptor beta chains given below trace back to one sample, sequenced in a study of blood T cell repertoires in COVID-19 (dated by TCRdb to 2020 to 2022). The library was generated by the immunoSEQ multiplex PCR assay. Imported from immuneACCESS, the table was reduced by TCRdb to in-frame sequences with V and J called. These copies leave out some clones; in studies compared against another copy, an unresolved V gene accounts for under half, and the cause of the remainder is not known. A total of approximately 220,000 clones appear in this sample, over 75% of them only once. The biggest ten clones account for 3.5% of the sample. Sequenced material: PBMCs or T cells enriched from blood (not recorded which). The source is a woman between 18 and 30 years old in a cohort exposed to, infected with or recovered from COVID-19 (not recorded which).

This rearrangement joins TRBV5-1 to TRBJ1-2; D not certain. The CDR3 length is 14 residues. Trimming shortened V by 0 bases and J by 1 base, and 7 bases separated the two germline ends. Looked up from germline, CDR1 is SGHRS and CDR2 is YFSETQ. The CDR3 protein is CASSLERDNYGYTF. The CDR3 nucleotides are TGCGCCAGCAGCTTGGAGAGGGATAACTATGGCTACACCTTC. The whole variable domain, filled in from reference TRBV5-1 and TRBJ1-2, reads KAGVTQTPRYLIKTRGQQVTLSCSPISGHRSVSWYQQTPGQGLQFLFEYFSETQRNKGNFPGRFSGRQFSNSRSEMNVSTLELGDSALYLCASSLERDNYGYTFGSGTRLTVV.

Of note for this clone: The germline gene is not matched at one end of the junction; a read error may be the cause. The V gene is TRBV27, the J gene TRBJ1-4, with D possibly TRBD1 on 5 matching bases. CDR1 is MNHEY and CDR2 is SMNVEV in the germline V gene (reference sequence). This CDR3 is 17 amino acids long. In DNA form, the CDR3 reads TGTGCCAGCAGTTTATCGGCCCTCCGGGGGGGTGGTGAAGAACTGTTTTTT. The encoded protein is CASSLSALRGGGEELFF. The entire variable domain, with the rest obtained from reference TRBV27 and TRBJ1-4, is as follows: EAQVTQNPRYLITVTGKKLTVTCSQNMNHEYMSWYRQDPGLGLRQIYYSMNVEVTDKGDVPEGYKVSRKEKRNFPLILESPSPNQTSLYFCASSLSALRGGGEELFFGSGTQLSVL.

The chain is built from TRBV18 and TRBJ1-5; D is unclear. Germline CDR1 and CDR2: KGHSH and LQKENI. Between the trimmed V and J ends, which lost 6 bases and 0 bases, there was a span of 15 bases. The CDR3 consists of 16 residues. CDR3 DNA: TGTGCCAGCTCCCCCGCCGCGGCACATAGCAATCAGCCCCAGCATTTT. Protein sequence: CASSPAAAHSNQPQHF.

The V call is TRBV5-1, the J call TRBJ1-1, with 7 bases fitting TRBD1. Per the germline V gene, CDR1 is SGHRS and CDR2 is YFSETQ. The CDR3 is 14 amino acids. Trimming took 4 bases from V and 5 from J; bases not matched to a gene: 8. The CDR3 DNA is TGCGCCAGCAGCACTCGGGACAGTGCTACTGAAGCTTTCTTT. Translating it yields CASSTRDSATEAFF. Drawing the rest from reference TRBV5-1 and TRBJ1-1, the complete variable domain is KAGVTQTPRYLIKTRGQQVTLSCSPISGHRSVSWYQQTPGQGLQFLFEYFSETQRNKGNFPGRFSGRQFSNSRSEMNVSTLELGDSALYLCASSTRDSATEAFFGQGTRLTVV.

This clone came up once. CDR3 sequence reads: CASSPGTGGNNEQFF. CDR3 DNA sequence: TGTGCCAGCAGCCCCGGGACAGGGGGTAACAATGAGCAGTTCTTC. This sequence joins TRBV5-4 and TRBJ2-1, with 11 bases fitting TRBD1. CDR3 size: 15 residues. V was clipped by 4 bases and J by 5 bases; unmatched bases: 5. CDR1 is SGHNT, CDR2 YYREEE, per germline (reference sequence).

V usage is TRBV2 and J usage is TRBJ2-1, with TRBD2 matching 7 bases. CDR1 and CDR2 from the germline V gene are SNHLY and FYNNEI. Trimming took 5 bases from V and 7 from J; bases not matched to a gene: 5. This CDR3 contains 13 residues. CDR3 region: CASSFAGDNEQFF. Written as DNA, the CDR3 is TGTGCCAGCAGTTTCGCGGGGGATAATGAGCAGTTCTTC.

This chain uses TRBV2 with TRBJ1-2; D is ambiguous. In germline, CDR1 is SNHLY, CDR2 FYNNEI. This CDR3 has 13 residues. Trimming took off 2 bases at V and 3 bases at J, with 7 bases between the two ends. CDR3 region: CASSESRDYGYTF. CDR3 in DNA: TGTGCCAGCAGTGAATCACGGGACTATGGCTACACCTTC.

The chain joins TRBV5-5 to TRBJ2-2, with TRBD2 matching 7 bases. The CDR3 covers 16 residues. Per germline, CDR1 SGHKS and CDR2 YYEKEE (reference sequence). V lost 5 bases to trimming and J lost 0 bases; unmatched junction nucleotides: 7. CDR3 residues: CASRLMGGPNTGELFF. The CDR3 DNA reads as TGTGCCAGCAGGTTAATGGGAGGGCCGAACACCGGGGAGCTGTTTTTT.

CDR3 sequence (DNA): TGTGCCAGCAGCTTAGAACGGGGACACGGGGAGCAGTACTTC. Protein sequence: CASSLERGHGEQYF. The rearrangement uses TRBV11-3 and TRBJ2-7; D might be TRBD1 (6 bases). Between the trimmed V and J ends, which lost 0 bases and 7 bases, there was a span of 13 bases. The CDR3 totals 14 residues. Germline V gives CDR1 SGHNT, CDR2 YENEEA.

The chain combines TRBV7-9 with TRBJ1-4; TRBD1 matches 9 bases. Germline CDR1 is SEHNR and CDR2 is FQNEAQ (reference sequence). The CDR3 length is 15 residues. Unmatched junction bases numbered 11, after V lost 4 bases and J lost 11 bases. The CDR3 region is CASSYRQDRGEKLFF. The CDR3 nucleotides read TGTGCCAGCAGCTACCGACAGGACAGGGGCGAGAAACTGTTTTTT.

J is TRBJ2-1 and V is TRBV29-1; D is perhaps TRBD1 (5 bases). The germline V gene encodes CDR1 SQVTM and CDR2 ANQGSEA. The V and J ends lost 3 bases and 8 bases respectively, with 17 bases between them. CDR3 length: 14 residues. The CDR3 DNA follows: TGCAGCGTTGATTCCAGTAGGGGTGGGTATGAGCAGTTCTTC. Amino acid sequence: CSVDSSRGGYEQFF.

The CDR3 sequence is CASGLFLGGLQTDTQYF. In DNA form, the CDR3 reads TGTGCTAGTGGTTTGTTTCTGGGTGGGCTGCAAACAGATACGCAGTATTTT. This chain uses TRBV12-5 with TRBJ2-3; no clear D gene. This CDR3 region has 17 residues. CDR1 is LGHNT and CDR2 is FRNRAP in the germline V gene. V was shortened by 2 bases and J by 3 bases, with 18 bases between the two germline ends.

This chain joins TRBV5-1 and TRBJ1-1; possible D gene TRBD1, 5 bases. The CDR3 sequence is 15 residues long. The V gene's germline CDR1 is SGHRS and CDR2 YFSETQ. Trimming removed 0 bases from V and 3 bases from J, with 12 bases in between. In DNA, the CDR3 is TGCGCCAGCAGCTTGGAACAGGCCCTCTACACTGAAGCTTTCTTT. This gives the protein CASSLEQALYTEAFF.

The rearrangement uses TRBV2 and TRBJ1-1; D is uncertain. Germline V gene data show CDR1 as SNHLY and CDR2 as FYNNEI. Between the trimmed V and J ends, which lost 3 bases and 3 bases, there was a span of 11 bases. This CDR3 is built from 14 residues. The DNA for the CDR3 is TGTGCCAGCAGTGAGTCCGTATCGTACACTGAAGCTTTCTTT. It is translated as CASSESVSYTEAFF. Supplemented by reference TRBV2 and TRBJ1-1, the full variable domain reads EPEVTQTPSHQVTQMGQEVILRCVPISNHLYFYWYRQILGQKVEFLVSFYNNEISEKSEIFDDQFSVERPDGSNFTLKIRSTKLEDSAMYFCASSESVSYTEAFFGQGTRLTVV.

The chain joins TRBV5-5 to TRBJ2-3; 12 bases are a match to TRBD2. Germline loops: CDR1 SGHKS, CDR2 YYEKEE (reference sequence). V was pared by 4 bases and J by 6 bases, with 12 bases of the junction left unmatched. The CDR3 covers 17 residues. The CDR3 protein is CASSQRTSGTSGDTQYF. CDR3 nucleotides: TGTGCCAGCAGCCAAAGGACTAGCGGGACCTCTGGGGATACGCAGTATTTT.

This sequence joins TRBV7-2 and TRBJ1-5, with a tentative D call TRBD1 (6 bases). Trimming cost V 5 bases and J 5 bases, with 19 bases left between them. The CDR3 is 16 amino acids. From germline, CDR1 is SGHTA and CDR2 FQGNSA. CDR3 DNA sequence: TGTGCCAGCAGCCCTGGTTCCGGGGGGGCCCATCAGCCCCAGCATTTT. This gives the protein CASSPGSGGAHQPQHF.

The rearrangement uses TRBV10-2 and TRBJ1-4; possible D gene TRBD1, 5 bases. Deletions cut 8 bases from V and 5 bases from J, with 15 bases between. The CDR3 sequence is 14 residues long. CDR1 and CDR2 from the germline V gene are WSHSY and SAAADI. The CDR3 sequence is CASRIDRINEKLFF. CDR3 DNA: TGCGCCAGCCGTATCGACAGAATCAATGAAAAACTGTTTTTT.

V usage is TRBV7-3 and J usage is TRBJ2-1, with 10 bases that match TRBD2. V was pared by 8 bases and J by 1 base, with 14 bases of the junction left unmatched. The CDR3 extends over 18 amino acids. The germline V gene has CDR1 SGHTA and CDR2 FQGTGA. The CDR3 here is CASAEGASGSPSYNEQFF. The DNA of the CDR3 is TGTGCCAGCGCTGAAGGGGCTAGCGGGAGCCCTTCCTACAATGAGCAGTTCTTC.

This sequence joins TRBV7-9 and TRBJ2-3; D gene unclear. Germline CDR1 is SEHNR and CDR2 is FQNEAQ (reference sequence). The V end lost 11 bases, the J end lost 6 bases, and 18 bases lay between the germline ends. This CDR3 has 13 residues. CDR3 protein: CACPVSLSDTQYF. CDR3 DNA: TGTGCCTGCCCAGTATCCCTCTCCGATACGCAGTATTTT.

The J gene is TRBJ2-7, the V gene TRBV19; D perhaps matches TRBD1 (6 bases). CDR3 length: 14 residues. Looked up from germline, CDR1 is LNHDA and CDR2 is SQIVND (reference sequence). V was shortened by 8 bases and J by 6 bases, with 20 bases between the two germline ends. Here the CDR3 DNA reads TGTGCCAGTGGGAGAGGTACAGGGTACGGCGAGCAGTACTTC. This translates into CASGRGTGYGEQYF.